Included here is one TCR beta chain sequence, with context. Germline CDR1 DFQATT, CDR2 SNEGSKA (reference sequence). The CDR3 covers 11 residues. TCRdb recomputed calls from the 5' RACE reads with MiXCR, one row per CDR3 protein. The sample includes 300,000 or so distinct CDR3 sequences, roughly 13% of them seen just once. The sample originates from a study of T cells after yellow fever vaccination. The clonotype was recovered from a man between 25 and 39 years old who received the YFV17D yellow fever vaccine. The sample in question was CD4+ T cells sorted from PBMCs, obtained 45 days after the yellow fever booster vaccination. V usage is TRBV20-1 and J usage is TRBJ2-1, with D perhaps matching TRBD1 (5 bases). Here the CDR3 DNA reads TGCATCGCGGCGCAGGGCAATGAGCAGTTCTTC. It yields the protein CIAAQGNEQFF.